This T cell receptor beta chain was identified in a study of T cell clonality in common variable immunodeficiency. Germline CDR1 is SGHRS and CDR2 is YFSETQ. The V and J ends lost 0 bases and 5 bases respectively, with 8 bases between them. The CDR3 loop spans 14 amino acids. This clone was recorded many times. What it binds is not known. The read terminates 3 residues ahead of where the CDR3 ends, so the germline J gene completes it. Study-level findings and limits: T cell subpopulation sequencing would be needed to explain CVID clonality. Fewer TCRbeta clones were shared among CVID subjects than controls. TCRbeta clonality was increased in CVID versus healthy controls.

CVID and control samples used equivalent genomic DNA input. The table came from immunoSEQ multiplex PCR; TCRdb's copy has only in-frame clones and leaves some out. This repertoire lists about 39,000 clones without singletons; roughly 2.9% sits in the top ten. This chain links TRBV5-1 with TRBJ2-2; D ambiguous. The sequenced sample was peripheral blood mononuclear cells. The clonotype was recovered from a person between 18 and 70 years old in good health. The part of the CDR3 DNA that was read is TGCGCCAGCAGCTTGGATAGTTGGACCGGGGAG. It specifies CASSLDSWTGE. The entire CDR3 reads CASSLDSWTGELFF.